The present T cell receptor beta chain was sequenced within a study of OX40 agonist ivuxolimab in advanced cancers. General study results and limits: Certain nonresponders additionally had low normalized T-cell clonal expansion.

This CDR3 has 14 residues. V was trimmed by 3 bases and J by 4 bases, leaving 11 bases between them. CDR1 and CDR2 from the germline V gene are SGHRS and YFSETQ. About this clone itself: What it recognizes is unknown.

With baseline, cycle 4 day 1, and cycle 7 day 1 as timepoints, blood was sampled. Sequencing used immunoSEQ multiplex PCR; TCRdb keeps in-frame clones, though not all of them. The table shows 80,000 to 95,000 clones, with 92% occurring only once. This chain connects TRBV5-1 to TRBJ1-5; possibly TRBD1 for D (5 bases). The receptor was derived from an adult with an advanced solid tumor such as melanoma, head and neck, liver or kidney cancer. The input for sequencing was CD4+ or CD8+ T cells sorted from blood, taken in a trial of the OX40 agonist ivuxolimab. Here the CDR3 DNA reads TGCGCCAGCAGCTCCGGGACGGAGAATCAGCCCCAGCATTTT. Translated, it gives CASSSGTENQPQHF. Using reference TRBV5-1 and TRBJ1-5 for the parts outside the CDR3, the full variable domain is KAGVTQTPRYLIKTRGQQVTLSCSPISGHRSVSWYQQTPGQGLQFLFEYFSETQRNKGNFPGRFSGRQFSNSRSEMNVSTLELGDSALYLCASSSGTENQPQHFGDGTRLSIL.